This TCR beta chain came from a study of blood T cell repertoires in COVID-19. Overall study context: Samples representing acute and convalescent COVID-19 were sourced from the United States, Italy and Spain.

The CDR3 contains 15 residues. Losses at the gene ends were 4 bases for V and 4 bases for J; bases not matched to a gene: 7. CDR1 is ENHRY, CDR2 SYGVKD, per germline. Authors' data handling: Using reference gene primer amplification, nucleated cell counts were estimated. Using immunoSEQ multiplex PCR, the repertoire was profiled, and TCRdb retains in-frame clones only, with some absent. That table is the source of V, J and clone size, and D and trimming were worked out from the DNA. The data contain just under 55,000 clones, 90% to 95% of them seen just once; the ten biggest clones take up less than 4%.

The TCR was taken from a man in his fifties or sixties with acute or convalescent COVID-19. The rearrangement links TRBV10-3 to TRBJ2-7, with 10 bases that match TRBD1. The source material was peripheral blood. The CDR3 spells CAISVGGQGSYEQYF. The CDR3 nucleotides read TGTGCCATCAGTGTCGGGGGACAGGGGTCGTACGAGCAGTACTTC.